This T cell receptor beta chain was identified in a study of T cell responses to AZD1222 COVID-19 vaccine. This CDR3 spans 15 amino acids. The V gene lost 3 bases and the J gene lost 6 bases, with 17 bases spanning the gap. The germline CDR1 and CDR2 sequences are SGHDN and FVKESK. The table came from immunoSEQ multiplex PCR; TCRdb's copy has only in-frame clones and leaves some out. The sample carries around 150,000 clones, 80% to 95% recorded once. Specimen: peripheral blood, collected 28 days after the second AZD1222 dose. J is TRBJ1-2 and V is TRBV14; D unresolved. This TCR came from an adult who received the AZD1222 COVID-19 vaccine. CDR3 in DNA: TGTGCCAGCAGCCAGGTGAAAGGTCCACGGGATGGCTACACCTTC. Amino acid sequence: CASSQVKGPRDGYTF.